Below, 30 T cell receptor beta chains from the same sample are listed, as sequenced in a study of human T cells and chemical hapten exposure. TCRdb recomputed calls from the RACE reads with MiXCR, one row per CDR3 protein. The sample includes 300,000 to 400,000 distinct CDR3 sequences, approximately 6.3% seen only once; the top ten take 7.5% to 8.5%. Time point specified: patch test 1, 2 weeks after DPC sensitization. The treatment is: therapeutic diphenylcyclopropenone sensitization with weekly scalp DPC. Sample: whole blood, taken in connection with sensitization to the hapten diphenylcyclopropenone (DPC). Receptor source: a woman between 18 and 30 years old with alopecia areata. Some clones in this sample may be carry-over from other donors' samples.

In nucleotides, the CDR3 is TGTGCCAGCAGTTACTCGAAGTTGAGAGGAGATGCGAACACCGGGGAGCTGTTTTTT. It is translated as CASSYSKLRGDANTGELFF. The chain is built from TRBV6-2 or TRBV6-3 and TRBJ2-2; D gene uncertain. CDR3 length: 19 residues. The germline CDR1 and CDR2 sequences are MNHEY and SVGEGT. Trimming cost V 0 bases and J 0 bases, with 17 bases left between them.

This clonotype was detected a few times. The chain links TRBV12-3 or TRBV12-4 to TRBJ2-3; perhaps TRBD1 as D (5 bases). V was trimmed by 7 bases and J by 5 bases, leaving 7 bases between them. The CDR3 consists of 11 residues. CDR3 in amino acids: CASTQGDTQYF. The CDR3 DNA reads as TGTGCCAGCACCCAGGGAGATACGCAGTATTTT.

V is TRBV6-2 or TRBV6-3 and J is TRBJ1-3, with D possibly matching TRBD1 (5 bases). This CDR3 has 14 amino acids. Trimming shortened V by 7 bases and J by 1 base, and 11 bases separated the two germline ends. Germline V gene lookup returns CDR1 MNHEY and CDR2 SVGEGT. CDR3 region: CASTYRSSGNTIYF. In DNA form, the CDR3 reads TGTGCCAGCACCTACAGGTCGTCTGGAAACACCATATATTTT.

The chain employs TRBV6-2 or TRBV6-3 and TRBJ1-5, with a tentative D call TRBD1 (5 bases). V was shortened by 7 bases and J by 0 bases, with 22 bases between the two germline ends. The CDR3 spans 18 residues. The germline V gene encodes CDR1 MNHEY and CDR2 SVGEGT. In DNA, the CDR3 is TGTGCCAGCACCTACGACCTTGACAGTACCTATAGCAATCAGCCCCAGCATTTT. Translating it yields CASTYDLDSTYSNQPQHF.

V usage is TRBV20-1 and J usage is TRBJ2-4; 10 nucleotides line up with TRBD2. V shed 5 bases and J 6 bases; nucleotides not matched to a gene: 4. CDR1 and CDR2 from the germline V gene are DFQATT and SNEGSKA (reference sequence). The CDR3 covers 13 residues. The CDR3 region is CSAASGGGNIQYF. The CDR3, as DNA: TGCAGTGCTGCTAGCGGGGGTGGAAACATTCAGTACTTC.

The chain has TRBV12-3 or TRBV12-4 and TRBJ2-3; a possible D gene is TRBD1 (6 bases). The CDR3 is 14 amino acids. V lost 4 bases to trimming and J lost 5 bases, with 13 bases between them. CDR3 DNA sequence: TGTGCCAGCAGTTCACGAGGGGGTAAAGATACGCAGTATTTT. It translates to CASSSRGGKDTQYF.

This clonotype was seen only a few times. This sequence joins TRBV6-5 and TRBJ2-7, with D perhaps TRBD1 (7 bases). Trimming took off 5 bases at V and 2 bases at J, with 13 bases between the two ends. The V gene's germline CDR1 is MNHEY and CDR2 SVGAGI. The CDR3 is 14 amino acids. The CDR3 here is CASSPGDSAYEQYF. The CDR3 DNA follows: TGTGCCAGCAGTCCGGGGGACAGTGCCTACGAGCAGTACTTC.

This clonotype was seen many times. An end of the junction does not agree with germline; a read error may underlie this. V is TRBV7-7 and J is TRBJ2-1; tentatively, D is TRBD2 (6 bases). CDR3 length: 15 residues. Germline CDR1 is SSHAT and CDR2 is FNYEAQ (reference sequence). This chain's CDR3 is CASSPDGGLGNEQFF. The CDR3 region has the DNA TGTGCTAGCAGCCCTGATGGGGGGTTGGGCAATGAGCAGTTCTTC.

V and J are TRBV9 and TRBJ2-5; no firm D call. Germline CDR1 is SGDLS and CDR2 is YYNGEE. The CDR3 runs to 13 residues. Trimming removed 4 bases at V and 3 bases at J, with 10 bases between. CDR3 amino acids: CASSIGPEETQYF. CDR3 DNA: TGTGCCAGCAGCATAGGACCCGAAGAGACCCAGTACTTC.

This clonotype was seen at least ten times. The J gene is TRBJ2-6, the V gene TRBV5-1, with 7 bases matching TRBD1. With V trimmed by 0 bases and J by 2 bases, 5 bases remained unmatched. The CDR3 has 17 amino acids. Germline CDR1 SGHRS, CDR2 YFSETQ. In DNA, the CDR3 is TGCGCCAGCAGCTTGGATCCCCAGGGGGCTGGGGCCAACGTCCTGACTTTC. It encodes CASSLDPQGAGANVLTF.

The table lists this clonotype with many counts. The gene calls are TRBV28 and TRBJ2-3; the match to TRBD2 covers 10 bases. Losses at the gene ends were 3 bases for V and 12 bases for J; bases not matched to a gene: 15. CDR3 length: 16 amino acids. From germline, CDR1 is MDHEN and CDR2 SYDVKM. CDR3 sequence: CASSLGSGGPAQLQYF. The CDR3 nucleotides are TGTGCCAGCAGTTTGGGTAGCGGGGGGCCCGCTCAACTCCAGTATTTT.

The chain has TRBV6-2 or TRBV6-3 and TRBJ1-5, with 8 nucleotides matching TRBD1. V lost 7 bases to trimming and J lost 2 bases; unmatched junction nucleotides: 7. This CDR3 is built from 15 residues. Germline assignment: CDR1 MNHEY and CDR2 SVGEGT. DNA for the CDR3: TGTGCCAGCAAAGGAATGACAGGGGGCAATCAGCCCCAGCATTTT. The encoded protein is CASKGMTGGNQPQHF.

The chain employs TRBV5-1 and TRBJ1-3; the D gene is possibly TRBD1 (6 bases). The V and J ends lost 0 bases and 2 bases respectively, with 9 bases between them. Germline-derived CDR1 and CDR2 are SGHRS and YFSETQ. The CDR3 spans 15 residues. The CDR3 nucleotides read TGCGCCAGCAGCTTGGGTTCAGGGGCTGGAAACACCATATATTTT. This translates into CASSLGSGAGNTIYF.

The J gene is TRBJ1-1, the V gene TRBV2; TRBD1 is a possible D gene (5 bases). CDR1 is SNHLY, CDR2 FYNNEI, per germline. The V end was cut by 3 bases, the J end by 5 bases, with 19 bases between. The CDR3 runs to 16 residues. The CDR3 DNA reads TGTGCCAGCAGTGAGGTTAGGCCGTTGGGGGATACTGAAGCTTTCTTT. Residues: CASSEVRPLGDTEAFF.

A few counts support this clonotype. V gene TRBV7-9 combines with J gene TRBJ1-2; 7 bases align to TRBD1. V gave up 2 bases and J gave up 5 bases; unmatched junction bases: 5. CDR1 and CDR2 (germline): SEHNR, FQNEAQ (reference sequence). The length of the CDR3 is 14 residues. CDR3 nucleotide sequence: TGTGCCAGCAGCTTAATGGGACAGCTATATGGCTACACCTTC. Translation gives CASSLMGQLYGYTF.

The gene calls are TRBV6-1 and TRBJ1-4, with TRBD1 matching 7 bases. The germline gives CDR1 MNHNS, CDR2 SASEGT. V gave up 3 bases and J gave up 5 bases; unmatched junction bases: 12. CDR3 length equals 17 residues. The CDR3, as DNA: TGTGCCAGCAGTGAGTTTTCGGACAGGCGCTCAAATGAAAAACTGTTTTTT. It is translated as CASSEFSDRRSNEKLFF.

Ten or more counts support this clonotype. This chain connects TRBV4-3 to TRBJ2-5; 7 bases line up with TRBD2. V was clipped by 1 base and J by 1 base; unmatched bases: 3. Germline CDR1 and CDR2: LGHNA and YSLEER. The CDR3 sequence is 15 residues long. CDR3 protein: CASSQGEGLQETQYF. The CDR3 region has the DNA TGCGCCAGCAGCCAAGGGGAGGGGCTCCAAGAGACCCAGTACTTC.

The chain uses TRBV5-6 and TRBJ1-6, with 7 positions matching TRBD1. The V gene's germline CDR1 is SGHDT and CDR2 YYEEEE. The CDR3 loop spans 14 amino acids. The trim removed 0 bases at V and 7 bases at J, leaving 1 base unmatched. The CDR3 DNA follows: TGTGCCAGCAGCTTGGGCAGGGGGAATTCACCCCTCCACTTT. It yields the protein CASSLGRGNSPLHF. The entire variable domain, with the rest obtained from reference TRBV5-6 and TRBJ1-6, is as follows: DAGVTQSPTHLIKTRGQQVTLRCSPKSGHDTVSWYQQALGQGPQFIFQYYEEEERQRGNFPDRFSGHQFPNYSSELNVNALLLGDSALYLCASSLGRGNSPLHFGNGTRLTVT.

This clonotype was recorded at least ten times. The CDR3 protein is CASSPGWGLAKNIQYF. CDR3 sequence (DNA): TGTGCCAGCAGTCCTGGCTGGGGTTTAGCCAAAAACATTCAGTACTTC. The chain links TRBV27 to TRBJ2-4; D is unclear. Germline V gives CDR1 MNHEY, CDR2 SMNVEV (reference sequence). The length of the CDR3 is 16 residues. V lost 5 bases and J 0 bases, leaving 14 bases between the germline ends.

A few counts support this clonotype. The rearrangement links TRBV7-9 to TRBJ1-1; the D gene is possibly TRBD1 (5 bases). V lost 4 bases, J lost 6 bases, and 12 bases lay in between. Germline loops: CDR1 SEHNR, CDR2 FQNEAQ (reference sequence). This CDR3 comprises 13 residues. The CDR3 sequence: CASSSIGASEAFF. Written as DNA, the CDR3 is TGTGCCAGCAGCTCAATCGGGGCCTCTGAAGCTTTCTTT.

The chain has TRBV4-1 and TRBJ2-1; 15 nucleotides match TRBD2. Trimming took 0 bases from V and 8 from J; bases not matched to a gene: 5. Germline assignment: CDR1 MGHRA and CDR2 YSYEKL. This CDR3 is 17 amino acids long. The CDR3 region is CASSQDGLAGGEDEQFF. CDR3 sequence (DNA): TGCGCCAGCAGCCAAGATGGACTAGCGGGGGGGGAGGATGAGCAGTTCTTC.

V and J are TRBV20-1 and TRBJ1-2; tentatively, D is TRBD1 (6 bases). CDR1 is DFQATT and CDR2 is SNEGSKA in the germline V gene (reference sequence). V gave up 0 bases and J gave up 3 bases, with 14 bases separating them. This CDR3 has 15 amino acids. DNA of the CDR3: TGCAGTGCTAGAGATCAAGAACAGGGTGACTATGGCTACACCTTC. Its protein is CSARDQEQGDYGYTF.

The J gene is TRBJ2-1, the V gene TRBV5-1; perhaps D is TRBD1 or TRBD2 (5 bases each). V lost 2 bases, J lost 6 bases, and 12 bases lay in between. The germline V gene has CDR1 SGHRS and CDR2 YFSETQ. The CDR3 loop spans 14 amino acids. The CDR3 region is CASSFRDLLNEQFF. The CDR3 DNA reads as TGCGCCAGCAGCTTCCGGGACCTTCTCAATGAGCAGTTCTTC.

The V gene is TRBV28, the J gene TRBJ1-1, with D tentatively TRBD1 (5 bases). Deletions cut 6 bases from V and 3 bases from J, with 11 bases between. Germline CDR1 reads MDHEN; CDR2 reads SYDVKM. The CDR3 runs 13 residues. The CDR3 nucleotides read TGTGCCAGCAGCCTTGGGACCGACACTGAAGCTTTCTTT. Translation: CASSLGTDTEAFF.

This clonotype has just one count. The V gene is TRBV2, the J gene TRBJ1-6; D not resolved. From germline, CDR1 is SNHLY and CDR2 FYNNEI. V lost 10 bases and J lost 2, with 12 bases in between. This CDR3 comprises 14 residues. This chain's CDR3 is CATRDATYNSPLHF. CDR3 DNA: TGTGCCACCAGAGACGCCACCTATAATTCACCCCTCCACTTT.

This clonotype was seen ten or more times. The V and J genes are TRBV20-1 and TRBJ1-5; TRBD1 aligns across 8 bases. Unmatched junction bases numbered 3, after V lost 5 bases and J lost 0 bases. CDR1 and CDR2 (germline): DFQATT, SNEGSKA (reference sequence). The CDR3 runs to 14 residues. For the CDR3, the DNA is TGCAGTGCTCAGACAGGGGATAGCAATCAGCCCCAGCATTTT. Translation gives CSAQTGDSNQPQHF.

This rearrangement joins TRBV12-3 or TRBV12-4 to TRBJ1-1, with D maybe TRBD1 (5 bases). The CDR3 is 14 amino acids. V was trimmed by 3 bases and J by 0 bases, leaving 8 bases between them. The CDR3 protein is CASSLRGMNTEAFF. DNA for the CDR3: TGTGCCAGCAGTTTGAGGGGAATGAACACTGAAGCTTTCTTT.

The rearrangement uses TRBV28 and TRBJ1-4; D gene ambiguous. Germline CDR1 MDHEN, CDR2 SYDVKM. Trimming left V 5 bases short and J 5 bases short, with 15 bases between. The CDR3 extends over 15 amino acids. The CDR3 coding sequence is TGTGCCAGCAGTCCATCGACCGGGAGGAATGAAAAACTGTTTTTT. Protein product: CASSPSTGRNEKLFF.

This clonotype was counted only a few times. This chain connects TRBV5-5 to TRBJ1-2; D is ambiguous. Deletions cut 4 bases from V and 7 bases from J, with 11 bases between. The CDR3 has 12 amino acids. Germline CDR1 reads SGHKS; CDR2 reads YYEKEE (reference sequence). CDR3 in DNA: TGTGCCAGCAGCCCTACTTCCTTTGGCTACACCTTC. Translation gives CASSPTSFGYTF.

This clonotype was found a few times. The chain recombines TRBV7-2 with TRBJ2-7; perhaps TRBD2 as D (5 bases). V was trimmed by 5 bases and J by 7 bases, leaving 15 bases between them. Germline CDR1 reads SGHTA; CDR2 reads FQGNSA. CDR3 length equals 13 residues. The CDR3: CASSRYLTMEQYF. For the CDR3, the DNA is TGTGCCAGCAGCCGGTACTTGACTATGGAGCAGTACTTC.